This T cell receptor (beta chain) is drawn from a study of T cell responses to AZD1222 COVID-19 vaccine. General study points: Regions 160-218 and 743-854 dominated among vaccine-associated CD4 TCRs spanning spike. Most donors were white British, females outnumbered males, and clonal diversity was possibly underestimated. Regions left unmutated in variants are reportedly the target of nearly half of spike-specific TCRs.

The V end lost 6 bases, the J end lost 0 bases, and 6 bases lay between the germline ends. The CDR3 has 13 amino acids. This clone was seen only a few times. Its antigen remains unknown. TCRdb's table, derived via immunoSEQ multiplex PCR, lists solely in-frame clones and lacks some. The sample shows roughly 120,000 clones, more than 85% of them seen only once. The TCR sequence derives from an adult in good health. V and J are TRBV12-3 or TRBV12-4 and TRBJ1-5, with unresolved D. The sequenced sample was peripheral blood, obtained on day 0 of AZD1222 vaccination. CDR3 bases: TGTGCCAGCAGCCAAAATAGCAATCAGCCCCAGCATTTT. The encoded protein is CASSQNSNQPQHF.